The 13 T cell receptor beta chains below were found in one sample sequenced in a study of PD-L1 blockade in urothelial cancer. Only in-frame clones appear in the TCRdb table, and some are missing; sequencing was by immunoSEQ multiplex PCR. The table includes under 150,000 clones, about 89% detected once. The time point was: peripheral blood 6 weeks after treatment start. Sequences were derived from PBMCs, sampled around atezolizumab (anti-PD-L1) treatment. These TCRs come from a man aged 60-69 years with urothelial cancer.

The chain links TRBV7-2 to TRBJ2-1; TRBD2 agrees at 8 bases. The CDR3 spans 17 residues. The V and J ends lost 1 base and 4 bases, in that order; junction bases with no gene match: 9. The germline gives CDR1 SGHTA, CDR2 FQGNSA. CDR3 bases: TGTGCCAGCAGCTTAGGCCCAGCGGGGGAGATGTACAATGAGCAGTTCTTC. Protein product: CASSLGPAGEMYNEQFF.

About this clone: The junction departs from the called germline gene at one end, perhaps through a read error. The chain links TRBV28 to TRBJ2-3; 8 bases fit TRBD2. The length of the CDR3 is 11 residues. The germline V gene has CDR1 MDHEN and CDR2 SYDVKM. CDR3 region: CASRSTSVPHF. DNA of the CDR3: TGTGCCAGCAGATCGACTAGCGTCCCCCATTTT. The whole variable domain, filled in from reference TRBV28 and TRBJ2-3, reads DVKVTQSSRYLVKRTGEKVFLECVQDMDHENMFWYRQDPGLGLRLIYFSYDVKMKEKGDIPEGYSVSREKKERFSLILESASTNQTSMYLCASRSTSVPHFGPGTRLTVL.

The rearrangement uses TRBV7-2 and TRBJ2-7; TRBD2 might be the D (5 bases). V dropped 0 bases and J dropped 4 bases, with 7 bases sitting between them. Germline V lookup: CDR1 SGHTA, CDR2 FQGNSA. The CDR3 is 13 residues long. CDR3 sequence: CASSLAGSYEQYF. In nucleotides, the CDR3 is TGTGCCAGCAGCTTAGCGGGGAGTTACGAGCAGTACTTC. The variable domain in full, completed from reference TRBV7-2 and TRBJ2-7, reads GAGVSQSPSNKVTEKGKDVELRCDPISGHTALYWYRQSLGQGLEFLIYFQGNSAPDKSGLPSDRFSAERTGGSVSTLTIQRTQQEDSAVYLCASSLAGSYEQYFGPGTRLTVT.

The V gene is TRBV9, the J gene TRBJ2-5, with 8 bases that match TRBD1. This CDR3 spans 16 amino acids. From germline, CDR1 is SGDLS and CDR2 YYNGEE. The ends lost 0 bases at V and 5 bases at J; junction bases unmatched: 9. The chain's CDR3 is CASSVVPDRGRETQYF. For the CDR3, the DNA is TGTGCCAGCAGCGTAGTCCCCGACAGGGGCAGGGAGACCCAGTACTTC. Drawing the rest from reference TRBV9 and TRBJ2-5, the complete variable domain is DSGVTQTPKHLITATGQRVTLRCSPRSGDLSVYWYQQSLDQGLQFLIQYYNGEERAKGNILERFSAQQFPDLHSELNLSSLELGDSALYFCASSVVPDRGRETQYFGPGTRLLVL.

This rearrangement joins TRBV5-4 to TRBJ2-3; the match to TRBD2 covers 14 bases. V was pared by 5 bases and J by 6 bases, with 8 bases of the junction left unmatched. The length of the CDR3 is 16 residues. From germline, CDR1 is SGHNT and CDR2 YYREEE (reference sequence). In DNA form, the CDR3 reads TGTGCCAGCAGTTCAGGACTAGCGGGGGGATATGATACGCAGTATTTT. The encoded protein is CASSSGLAGGYDTQYF.

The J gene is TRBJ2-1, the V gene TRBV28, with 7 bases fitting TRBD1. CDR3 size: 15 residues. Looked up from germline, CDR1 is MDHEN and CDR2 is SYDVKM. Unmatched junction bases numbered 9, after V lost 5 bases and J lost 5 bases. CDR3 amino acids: CASSPGGLPDNEQFF. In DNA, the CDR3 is TGTGCCAGCAGTCCAGGGGGTCTCCCAGACAATGAGCAGTTCTTC.

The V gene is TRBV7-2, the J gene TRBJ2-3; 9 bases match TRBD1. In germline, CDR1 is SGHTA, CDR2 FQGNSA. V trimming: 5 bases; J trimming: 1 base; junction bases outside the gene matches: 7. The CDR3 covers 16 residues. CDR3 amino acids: CASSLQGARGTDTQYF. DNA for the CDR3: TGTGCCAGCAGCCTACAGGGGGCGAGAGGCACAGATACGCAGTATTTT. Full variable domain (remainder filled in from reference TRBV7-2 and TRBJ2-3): GAGVSQSPSNKVTEKGKDVELRCDPISGHTALYWYRQSLGQGLEFLIYFQGNSAPDKSGLPSDRFSAERTGGSVSTLTIQRTQQEDSAVYLCASSLQGARGTDTQYFGPGTRLTVL.

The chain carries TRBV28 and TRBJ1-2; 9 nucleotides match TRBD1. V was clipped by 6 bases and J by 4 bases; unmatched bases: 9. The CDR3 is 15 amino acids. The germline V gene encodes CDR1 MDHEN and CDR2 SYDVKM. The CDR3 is CASSLTGTGRYGYTF. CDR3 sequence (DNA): TGTGCCAGCAGCTTGACCGGGACAGGGCGCTATGGCTACACCTTC.

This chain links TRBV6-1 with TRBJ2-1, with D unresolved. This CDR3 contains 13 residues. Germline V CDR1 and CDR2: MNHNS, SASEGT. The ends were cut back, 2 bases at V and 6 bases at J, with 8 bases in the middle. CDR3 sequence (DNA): TGTGCCAGCAGTGAACCCCCCCTCAATGAGCAGTTCTTC. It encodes CASSEPPLNEQFF.

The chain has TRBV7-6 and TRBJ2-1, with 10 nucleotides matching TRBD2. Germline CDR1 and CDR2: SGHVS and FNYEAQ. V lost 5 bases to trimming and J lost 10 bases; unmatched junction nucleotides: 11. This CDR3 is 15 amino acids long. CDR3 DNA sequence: TGTGCCAGCAGCAACGAGCGGGAGGGCCTGGAGGAGCAGTTCTTC. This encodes CASSNEREGLEEQFF.

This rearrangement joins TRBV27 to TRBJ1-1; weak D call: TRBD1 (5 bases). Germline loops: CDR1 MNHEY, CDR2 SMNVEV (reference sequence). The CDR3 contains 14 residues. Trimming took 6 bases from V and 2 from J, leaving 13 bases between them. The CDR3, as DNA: TGTGCCAGCAGCCTGAGGACACATAACACTGAAGCTTTCTTT. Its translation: CASSLRTHNTEAFF.

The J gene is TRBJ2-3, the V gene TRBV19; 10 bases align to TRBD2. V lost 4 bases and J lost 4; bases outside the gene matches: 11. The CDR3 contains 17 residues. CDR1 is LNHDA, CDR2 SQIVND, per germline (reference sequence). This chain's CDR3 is CASSKAGASGGADTQYF. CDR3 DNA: TGTGCCAGTAGTAAAGCGGGCGCTAGCGGGGGAGCAGATACGCAGTATTTT.

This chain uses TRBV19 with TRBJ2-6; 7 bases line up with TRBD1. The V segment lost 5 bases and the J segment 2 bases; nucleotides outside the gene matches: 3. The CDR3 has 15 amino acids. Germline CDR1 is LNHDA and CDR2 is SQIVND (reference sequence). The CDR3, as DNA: TGTGCCAGTAGTGAGACAGGGACTGGGGCCAACGTCCTGACTTTC. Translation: CASSETGTGANVLTF.